The 5 T cell receptor beta chains reported below all come from one sample, sequenced in a study of blood T cell repertoires in COVID-19. The table came from immunoSEQ multiplex PCR; TCRdb's copy has only in-frame clones and leaves some out. The data hold approximately 210,000 clones, with approximately 86% observed a single time. Sequences were obtained from peripheral blood. All receptors derive from a woman older than 75 with acute or convalescent COVID-19.

This clone was recorded only once. At one end the junction does not follow the germline gene, possibly because of a read error. V usage is TRBV2 and J usage is TRBJ1-6; D is ambiguous. From germline, CDR1 is SNHLY and CDR2 FYNNEI. This CDR3 has 14 amino acids. The CDR3 reads CASTEIMRDSPLHF. CDR3 bases: TGTGCCAGCACTGAAATCATGAGGGATTCACCCCTCCACTTT.

The genes are TRBV7-2 and TRBJ1-2; the match to TRBD1 covers 9 bases. The V gene's germline CDR1 is SGHTA and CDR2 FQGNSA. With V trimmed by 4 bases and J by 7 bases, 7 bases remained unmatched. This CDR3 comprises 14 residues. The CDR3 here is CASSSGTGNPGYTF. The CDR3 coding sequence is TGTGCCAGCAGCTCCGGGACAGGGAACCCTGGCTACACCTTC. Full variable domain (missing parts from reference TRBV7-2 and TRBJ1-2): GAGVSQSPSNKVTEKGKDVELRCDPISGHTALYWYRQSLGQGLEFLIYFQGNSAPDKSGLPSDRFSAERTGGSVSTLTIQRTQQEDSAVYLCASSSGTGNPGYTFGSGTRLTVV.

This chain joins TRBV27 and TRBJ1-5, with 7 positions matching TRBD1. V shed 2 bases and J 0 bases; nucleotides not matched to a gene: 4. The CDR3 extends over 16 amino acids. The germline V gene encodes CDR1 MNHEY and CDR2 SMNVEV (reference sequence). Here the CDR3 reads CASSLRQGLSNQPQHF. CDR3 bases: TGTGCCAGCAGTTTACGACAGGGCCTTAGCAATCAGCCCCAGCATTTT.

The gene calls are TRBV7-9 and TRBJ2-1; 11 bases line up with TRBD2. The germline V gene encodes CDR1 SEHNR and CDR2 FQNEAQ (reference sequence). Trimming took 5 bases from V and 13 from J; bases not matched to a gene: 16. The CDR3 has 16 amino acids. The chain's CDR3 is CASSPQTSGGPPGQFF. CDR3 DNA: TGTGCCAGCAGCCCTCAAACTAGCGGGGGCCCTCCGGGCCAGTTCTTC.

The gene calls are TRBV6-5 and TRBJ1-6, with 7 bases lining up with TRBD1. Per germline, CDR1 MNHEY and CDR2 SVGAGI. The CDR3 sequence is 14 residues long. Trimming cost V 6 bases and J 6 bases; bases outside gene matches: 5. CDR3 region: CASRLRQGNSPLHF. CDR3 coding DNA: TGTGCCAGCAGATTAAGACAGGGTAATTCACCCCTCCACTTT.